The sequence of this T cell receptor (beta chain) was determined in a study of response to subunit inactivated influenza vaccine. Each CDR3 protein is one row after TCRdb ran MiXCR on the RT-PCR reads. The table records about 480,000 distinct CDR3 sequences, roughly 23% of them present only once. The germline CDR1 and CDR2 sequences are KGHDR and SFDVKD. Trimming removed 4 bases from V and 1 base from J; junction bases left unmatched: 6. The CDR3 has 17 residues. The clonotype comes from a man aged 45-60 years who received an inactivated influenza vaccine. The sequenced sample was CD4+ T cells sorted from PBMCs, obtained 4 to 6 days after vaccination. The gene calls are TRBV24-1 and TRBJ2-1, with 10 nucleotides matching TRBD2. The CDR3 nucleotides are TGTGCCACCAGTGAACCTACACTAGCGGGATCCTACAATGAGCAGTTCTTC. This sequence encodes CATSEPTLAGSYNEQFF.